This passage covers 29 T cell receptor beta chains from one sample sequenced in a study of blood T cell repertoires in COVID-19 (dated by TCRdb to 2018 to 2021). The library relied on the immunoSEQ multiplex PCR assay. The table was pulled from immuneACCESS by TCRdb, which kept in-frame rearrangements only. Such tables lose some clones; where checked, under half of the loss comes from unresolved V genes, and the rest has no known cause. The sample has approximately 96,000 clones on record, 70% to 90% of them singletons. Together, the top ten hold 2.9% of the sample. What was sequenced was peripheral blood. These receptors originate from a woman aged 80 or over with acute or convalescent COVID-19.

The gene calls are TRBV13 and TRBJ2-1; 16 nucleotides agree with TRBD2. The germline gives CDR1 PRHDT, CDR2 FYEKMQ (reference sequence). The CDR3 is 20 residues long. J lost 5 bases, V lost 5 bases, and 15 bases had no gene match. The CDR3 coding sequence is TGTGCCAGCAGCCCAACGCCGGGACTAGCGGGAGGGCGAGGGCACAATGAGCAGTTCTTC. It encodes CASSPTPGLAGGRGHNEQFF.

This clone has a handful of counts. This rearrangement joins TRBV7-2 to TRBJ2-7, with 11 bases that match TRBD2. This CDR3 is 15 amino acids long. Germline CDR1 reads SGHTA; CDR2 reads FQGNSA. V shed 5 bases and J 1 base; nucleotides not matched to a gene: 4. CDR3 sequence reads: CASSARLAGSYEQYF. DNA of the CDR3: TGTGCCAGCAGCGCTCGACTAGCGGGATCCTACGAGCAGTACTTC.

This sequence joins TRBV6-5 and TRBJ1-5; TRBD1 aligns across 8 bases. The CDR3 has 14 residues. The V gene's germline CDR1 is MNHEY and CDR2 SVGAGI. After removal of 5 bases from V and 6 bases from J, the junction contained 6 bases not matched to a gene. Here the CDR3 reads CASSLTGVGQPQHF. CDR3 in DNA: TGTGCCAGCAGTCTGACAGGGGTTGGTCAGCCCCAGCATTTT.

The chain combines TRBV27 with TRBJ1-5; 9 bases align to TRBD1. Per the germline V gene, CDR1 is MNHEY and CDR2 is SMNVEV (reference sequence). The CDR3 is 15 residues long. After removal of 5 bases from V and 4 bases from J, the junction contained 6 bases not matched to a gene. CDR3 coding DNA: TGTGCCAGCAGTGGGACAGGGTATGGGAATCAGCCCCAGCATTTT. It encodes CASSGTGYGNQPQHF.

This chain joins TRBV16 and TRBJ2-2; a possible D gene is TRBD2 (6 bases). Trimming pared 4 bases from V and 5 bases from J, leaving 14 bases between. The CDR3 is made up of 15 amino acids. In germline, CDR1 is KGHSY, CDR2 FQNENV. This chain's CDR3 is CASSPTTGGTGELFF. CDR3 sequence (DNA): TGTGCCAGCAGCCCGACAACCGGAGGGACCGGGGAGCTGTTTTTT.

The rearrangement links TRBV12-3 or TRBV12-4 to TRBJ1-1; D unclear. Trimming shortened V by 0 bases and J by 8 bases, and 7 bases separated the two germline ends. The CDR3 runs 12 residues. In nucleotides, the CDR3 is TGTGCCAGCAGTTTAGCGCACAGCGAAGCTTTCTTT. Amino acids: CASSLAHSEAFF.

The rearrangement joins TRBV6-6 to TRBJ2-5, with 8 bases matching TRBD2. From germline, CDR1 is MNHNY and CDR2 SVGAGI (reference sequence). This CDR3 comprises 12 residues. J was trimmed by 5 bases and V by 5 bases; bases with no gene match: 1. CDR3 bases: TGTGCCAGCAGTCGGGGGGGGGAGACCCAGTACTTC. It translates to CASSRGGETQYF.

The gene calls are TRBV6-2 or TRBV6-3 and TRBJ2-1; 16 nucleotides align to TRBD2. Germline V gene data show CDR1 as MNHEY and CDR2 as SVGEGT. The V gene end was trimmed by 6 bases and the J gene end by 1 base; junction bases not matched to a gene: 6. The CDR3 extends over 18 amino acids. This CDR3 reads CASSPGLAGGLSYNEQFF. Written as DNA, the CDR3 is TGTGCCAGCAGCCCGGGACTAGCGGGGGGGCTATCCTACAATGAGCAGTTCTTC.

The chain uses TRBV29-1 and TRBJ1-6, with a tentative D call TRBD1 (6 bases). V gave up 1 base and J gave up 0 bases, with 16 bases separating them. Germline CDR1 is SQVTM and CDR2 is ANQGSEA. The CDR3 runs 18 residues. The CDR3 nucleotides read TGCAGCGTTGAAGGAATCGGACAGCAGAGCTCCTATAATTCACCCCTCCACTTT. This codes for CSVEGIGQQSSYNSPLHF.

The gene calls are TRBV28 and TRBJ2-5; perhaps TRBD1 as D (5 bases). The ends were cut back, 4 bases at V and 2 bases at J, with 11 bases in the middle. This CDR3 has 14 residues. Germline CDR1 MDHEN, CDR2 SYDVKM. CDR3 DNA sequence: TGTGCCAGCAGTTATAGGGGCCATCAAGAGACCCAGTACTTC. This sequence encodes CASSYRGHQETQYF.

This sequence joins TRBV5-1 and TRBJ2-1; D might be TRBD2 (6 bases). The CDR3 length is 15 residues. The V and J ends lost 0 bases and 4 bases respectively, with 11 bases between them. CDR1 SGHRS and CDR2 YFSETQ come from the germline V gene. CDR3 loop: CASSLDGGTYNEQFF. CDR3 nucleotide sequence: TGCGCCAGCAGCTTGGATGGCGGGACTTACAATGAGCAGTTCTTC.

The chain couples TRBV4-1 to TRBJ1-2; 10 bases align to TRBD1. With V trimmed by 0 bases and J by 0 bases, 13 bases remained unmatched. The V gene's germline CDR1 is MGHRA and CDR2 YSYEKL. This CDR3 is 20 amino acids long. CDR3 sequence: CASSQDPRSKGTGANYGYTF. Here the CDR3 DNA reads TGCGCCAGCAGCCAAGACCCCAGGTCGAAGGGGACAGGGGCTAACTATGGCTACACCTTC.

The chain has TRBV27 and TRBJ2-3, with D perhaps TRBD2 (6 bases). Germline lookup yields CDR1 MNHEY and CDR2 SMNVEV (reference sequence). The CDR3 totals 15 residues. V was shortened by 6 bases and J by 0 bases, with 13 bases between the two germline ends. DNA of the CDR3: TGTGCCAGCAGCCTACTAGCCGTTAGCACAGATACGCAGTATTTT. It encodes CASSLLAVSTDTQYF.

The CDR3 protein is CASSSPLGELFF. For the CDR3, the DNA is TGTGCCAGCAGCTCCCCACTCGGGGAGCTGTTTTTT. V gene TRBV3-1 (or the pseudogene TRBV3-2) combines with J gene TRBJ2-2; D ambiguous. V was trimmed by 5 bases and J by 7 bases, leaving 8 bases between them. The CDR3 length is 12 residues. Germline CDR1 and CDR2: LGHDT and YNNKEL (reference sequence).

In this sample, this clone turned up once. The genes are TRBV7-2 and TRBJ2-7; 7 bases fit TRBD1. Germline V lookup: CDR1 SGHTA, CDR2 FQGNSA. V shed 5 bases, J shed 13 bases, and the junction held 20 bases outside the gene matches. The CDR3 extends over 15 amino acids. DNA of the CDR3: TGTGCCAGCAGCCCCGACAGGGTCCCTTTTTCTGGGGTATACTTC. Protein sequence: CASSPDRVPFSGVYF.

In nucleotides, the CDR3 is TGTGCCAGCAGTAATACAGGGTGGAATCAGCCCCAGCATTTT. Translated, it gives CASSNTGWNQPQHF. V usage is TRBV28 and J usage is TRBJ1-5; weak D call: TRBD1 (6 bases). The V and J ends lost 5 bases and 4 bases respectively, with 12 bases between them. There are 14 residues in the CDR3. CDR1 MDHEN and CDR2 SYDVKM come from the germline V gene.

The chain carries TRBV11-1 and TRBJ2-5, with D possibly matching TRBD2 (5 bases). The CDR3 sequence is 13 residues long. Germline V CDR1 and CDR2: SGHAT, FQDESV (reference sequence). Trimming cost V 8 bases and J 2 bases, with 12 bases left between them. CDR3: CASYGGGQETQYF. The CDR3 region has the DNA TGTGCCAGCTATGGAGGAGGTCAAGAGACCCAGTACTTC.

The rearrangement uses TRBV24-1 and TRBJ2-3, with TRBD2 matching 8 bases. Per germline, CDR1 KGHDR and CDR2 SFDVKD. The junction had 7 bases not matched to a gene; V was cut back by 9 bases and J by 0 bases. The CDR3 has 15 residues. CDR3 region: CATGEGGRSTDTQYF. CDR3 coding DNA: TGTGCCACCGGGGAAGGCGGGAGGAGCACAGATACGCAGTATTTT.

This clone has more than one count but fewer than ten. The chain has TRBV12-5 and TRBJ2-3; 7 bases agree with TRBD1. V lost 8 bases to trimming and J lost 2 bases; unmatched junction nucleotides: 1. Per germline, CDR1 LGHNT and CDR2 FRNRAP. CDR3 size: 12 residues. CDR3 sequence: CASQGVTDTQYF. CDR3 coding DNA: TGTGCTAGTCAGGGGGTCACAGATACGCAGTATTTT.

The V gene is TRBV7-2, the J gene TRBJ1-5; D perhaps matches TRBD1 (6 bases). The length of the CDR3 is 14 residues. Germline V gene data show CDR1 as SGHTA and CDR2 as FQGNSA. The ends were cut back, 1 base at V and 6 bases at J, with 10 bases in the middle. DNA for the CDR3: TGTGCCAGCAGCTTAGACAGGGCCGGTCAGCCCCAGCATTTT. It encodes CASSLDRAGQPQHF.

The chain recombines TRBV27 with TRBJ1-3; no reliable D call. Germline V lookup: CDR1 MNHEY, CDR2 SMNVEV (reference sequence). The CDR3 extends over 15 amino acids. Deletions cut 3 bases from V and 2 bases from J, with 11 bases between. The CDR3 loop is CASSFSGVAGNTIYF. CDR3 nucleotides: TGTGCCAGCAGTTTTAGCGGGGTTGCTGGAAACACCATATATTTT.

The chain has TRBV10-3 and TRBJ1-2; tentative D call: TRBD1 (5 bases). The germline V gene encodes CDR1 ENHRY and CDR2 SYGVKD. This CDR3 is built from 14 residues. Between the trimmed V and J ends, which lost 0 bases and 4 bases, there was a span of 9 bases. The CDR3 loop is CAISESGGIYGYTF. CDR3 coding DNA: TGTGCCATCAGTGAGTCCGGGGGAATCTATGGCTACACCTTC.

The V gene is TRBV11-1, the J gene TRBJ2-2; TRBD2 agrees at 13 bases. Trimming took 6 bases from V and 5 from J; bases not matched to a gene: 6. The CDR3 has 16 residues. Germline V gives CDR1 SGHAT, CDR2 FQDESV (reference sequence). CDR3 in amino acids: CASSWGLAGYTGELFF. The CDR3 region has the DNA TGTGCCAGCAGTTGGGGACTAGCGGGGTATACCGGGGAGCTGTTTTTT.

The chain couples TRBV6-5 to TRBJ1-2; 7 bases are shared with TRBD1. There are 13 residues in the CDR3. CDR1 is MNHEY, CDR2 SVGAGI, per germline. V shed 5 bases and J 9 bases; nucleotides not matched to a gene: 9. For the CDR3, the DNA is TGTGCCAGCAGTCGCTTGACAGGGCAGAGCTACACCTTC. This sequence encodes CASSRLTGQSYTF.

V usage is TRBV19 and J usage is TRBJ2-3; 8 positions match TRBD1. CDR3 length: 14 residues. V shed 4 bases and J 4 bases; nucleotides not matched to a gene: 4. Germline V gene sequence: CDR1 LNHDA, CDR2 SQIVND (reference sequence). CDR3 in amino acids: CASSNDRGPDTQYF. CDR3 coding DNA: TGTGCCAGTAGTAACGACAGGGGACCAGATACGCAGTATTTT.

This clone was counted between two and nine times. V gene TRBV28 combines with J gene TRBJ1-6, with D perhaps TRBD1 (5 bases). Germline CDR1 is MDHEN and CDR2 is SYDVKM. V was cut by 4 bases and J by 7 bases, with 14 bases left in between. The length of the CDR3 is 15 residues. The CDR3 bases are TGTGCCAGCAGTTATACGACAGCGGGGAATTCACCCCTCCACTTT. Encoded protein: CASSYTTAGNSPLHF.

The sample holds one count of this clone. The rearrangement uses TRBV15 and TRBJ1-1, with 7 nucleotides matching TRBD1. Germline CDR1 is LNHNV and CDR2 is YYDKDF (reference sequence). The V and J ends lost 5 bases and 2 bases, in that order; junction bases with no gene match: 2. The CDR3 sequence is 13 residues long. CDR3 nucleotides: TGTGCCACCAGCGGACAGGTAAACACTGAAGCTTTCTTT. It translates to CATSGQVNTEAFF.

The chain combines TRBV19 with TRBJ2-6; a weak D match, TRBD1 (5 bases). The CDR3 spans 16 residues. V was trimmed by 6 bases and J by 1 base, leaving 13 bases between them. Germline V lookup: CDR1 LNHDA, CDR2 SQIVND (reference sequence). CDR3 bases: TGTGCCAGTAGGGGGCTGGTGGAGTCTGGGGCCAACGTCCTGACTTTC. It yields the protein CASRGLVESGANVLTF.

The chain combines TRBV19 with TRBJ1-1; perhaps TRBD1 as D (5 bases). The CDR3 has 17 amino acids. V was trimmed by 6 bases and J by 0 bases, leaving 20 bases between them. Germline V CDR1 and CDR2: LNHDA, SQIVND (reference sequence). In DNA form, the CDR3 reads TGTGCCAGTAGGCCCTGGGGGGGAAGTGGCATGAACACTGAAGCTTTCTTT. Its protein product is CASRPWGGSGMNTEAFF. Based on the CDR3 plus reference TRBV19 and TRBJ1-1, the full variable domain is DGGITQSPKYLFRKEGQNVTLSCEQNLNHDAMYWYRQDPGQGLRLIYYSQIVNDFQKGDIAEGYSVSREKKESFPLTVTSAQKNPTAFYLCASRPWGGSGMNTEAFFGQGTRLTVV.